This T cell receptor beta chain was captured by sequencing in a study of human T cells and chemical hapten exposure (dated by TCRdb to the early 2020s). About the investigation overall: For sensitization, 2% DPC in acetone was applied to a 2 cm by 2 cm area of upper inner arm skin. Blood for TCR sequencing was provided by twenty-nine alopecia patients at one to four time points (pre-sensitization, 2, 6 and 24 weeks). Blood samples were taken from patients before sensitization (week 0) and then at 2, 6 and about 24 weeks after DPC sensitization. Patch testing was done on the upper back using Finn chambers containing 0.01% DPC, and results were scored after 6 days according to International Contact Dermatitis Research Group standards. Alopecia areata with under or over 50% scalp involvement, alopecia totalis and alopecia universalis were represented in the patient cohort, which was mostly female. Libraries were combined into a pool for sequencing, and differences in TCR yield between samples came mainly from small differences in library volumes within the pool. In alopecia patients, the study followed how the peripheral blood TCR repertoire changed in vivo over primary and secondary sensitization to diphenylcyclopropenone (DPC), a hapten. Weekly therapeutic DPC doses were additionally applied to the scalp of patients throughout the approximately 24-week study period. The paper's findings and limits, for the study overall: Compared with pre-sensitization or healthy control sets, expanded TCRs formed significantly more large CDR3 similarity clusters, which is consistent with antigen-driven responses. The number of TCRs above 1 in 1000 frequency did not change with DPC sensitization; there was no evidence of global repertoire structure alterations. Repeated subsampling changed both the strength of the expansion versus patch-test correlation and the threshold at which the correlation became significant. Because all patients had alopecia, a presumed autoimmune disease, the immune response of the patients might differ from that of healthy individuals. The number of PT1 expanded TCRs positively correlated with patch test score, significant at thresholds 8, 16 and 32 but not 4.

Concerning this clonotype itself: Its binding antigen is unknown. No base quality values were provided; no much bigger clone lies one nucleotide off.

Per the publication, the time point label means: pre-sensitization, week 0. According to the study, the label for this sample's treatment or condition signals: therapeutic diphenylcyclopropenone sensitization with weekly scalp DPC. At each patch-test visit, blood was drawn before the patch test was applied. Eligible patients were aged 18 to 70, diagnosed with alopecia, deemed suitable for DPC therapy, and excluded if pregnant. Total RNA was isolated from unfractionated whole blood collected in Tempus Blood RNA tubes. The library was built by means of RACE. These reads were obtained on a NextSeq 500. During library preparation, unique molecular identifiers were attached to individual cDNA molecules so that TCRs could be counted quantitatively and reproducibly. Both TCR alpha and TCR beta chains were sequenced from each blood RNA sample. On the study's bioinformatics: A median of about 87,000 TCRs per sample was observed, with a range of about 20,000 to 690,600. V, J and CDR3 annotation of the TCR reads was performed with the Decombinator software suite. For the PS versus PT1 abundance plots, all samples were subsampled to the same number of TCRs (28,000). TCRs were defined as expanded if absent before sensitization and observed at least eight times at the 2-week time point. The public reads were reanalyzed by TCRdb: fastp trimming at Q25, MiXCR alignment, in-frame beta chains only. When rows share a CDR3 protein, they turn into one entry using the most common DNA and genes. These V and J calls are TCRdb output, not the study's own analysis. This sample lists about 80,000 distinct CDR3 sequences; about 15% were detected once. The top ten hold around 4.2% of the sample.

According to the germline V gene (reference sequence), CDR1 reads DFQATT and CDR2 reads SNEGSKA. There are 13 amino acids in the CDR3, from cysteine to phenylalanine inclusive. The sequence is cut down to CDR3 DNA, 39 bases in frame from base 1. At the junction V is shortened by 2 bases and J by 0 bases, with 7 bases in between. This chain is built from TRBV20-1 and TRBJ2-5, with an unclear D gene assignment. The sequence came from a woman between 50 and 59 years old with alopecia areata. Some clones in this sample may be carry-over from other donors' samples. The sequencing here drew on whole blood, taken in connection with sensitization to the hapten diphenylcyclopropenone (DPC). CDR3 reads: CSARLSYQETQYF. In nucleotides, the sequence is TGCAGTGCTAGACTATCGTACCAAGAGACCCAGTACTTC.